This is a list of T cell receptor beta chains from one sample in a study of T cells expressing NK-cell markers. TCRdb re-called the 5' RACE reads; every CDR3 protein appears as one record, without DNA. Recorded for this sample: about 160,000 distinct CDR3 sequences. Sequenced material: blood T cells: a sorted CD56 or NKG2C T cell subset, CD4+ or CD8+ T cells, or bulk PBMC T cells (not recorded which). These receptors were collected from a man aged 18-75 years in good health. CDR3s include the opening cysteine and the closing phenylalanine or tryptophan.

cdr3_aa: CATSRDPTAFSGNTIYF; v_call: TRBV15; j_call: TRBJ1-3
cdr3_aa: CASSPTSGGYYNEQFF; v_call: TRBV6-2/TRBV6-3; j_call: TRBJ2-1
cdr3_aa: CASSRTGGYSNQPQHF; v_call: TRBV27; j_call: TRBJ1-5
cdr3_aa: CSVIDSLNYGYTF; v_call: TRBV29-1; j_call: TRBJ1-2
cdr3_aa: CASSKSWRGTQETQYF; v_call: TRBV21-1; j_call: TRBJ2-5
cdr3_aa: CASSRGLEIYEQYF; v_call: TRBV5-1; j_call: TRBJ2-7
cdr3_aa: CASSLGPGGRETQYF; v_call: TRBV7-9; j_call: TRBJ2-5
cdr3_aa: CASSGAAGASYGYTF; v_call: TRBV25-1; j_call: TRBJ1-2
cdr3_aa: CASSPSGGAVYEQYF; v_call: TRBV27; j_call: TRBJ2-7
cdr3_aa: CASGDRVFQPQHF; v_call: TRBV27; j_call: TRBJ1-5
cdr3_aa: CASGTVGEQYF; v_call: TRBV7-9; j_call: TRBJ2-7
cdr3_aa: CASSILGAEIDEQYF; v_call: TRBV19; j_call: TRBJ2-7
cdr3_aa: CSAGGGDSQETQYF; v_call: TRBV20-1; j_call: TRBJ2-5
cdr3_aa: CASTPWGQVVHDGYTF; v_call: TRBV12-3/TRBV12-4; j_call: TRBJ1-2
cdr3_aa: CASSSTPGRLEAFF; v_call: TRBV19; j_call: TRBJ1-1
cdr3_aa: CASSVGLDGNYEQYF; v_call: TRBV9; j_call: TRBJ2-7
cdr3_aa: CASSPKFGTGGDNEQFF; v_call: TRBV7-9; j_call: TRBJ2-1
cdr3_aa: CASIHRDRKTSSTDTQYF; v_call: TRBV11-1; j_call: TRBJ2-3
cdr3_aa: CSARGQGNPHYGYTF; v_call: TRBV29-1; j_call: TRBJ1-2
cdr3_aa: CASSMDREAPTYEQYF; v_call: TRBV5-1; j_call: TRBJ2-7
cdr3_aa: CASSLGSSVSYNEQFF; v_call: TRBV13; j_call: TRBJ2-1
cdr3_aa: CASSFSGGAVNEQFF; v_call: TRBV13; j_call: TRBJ2-1
cdr3_aa: CATSRGGPANTGELFF; v_call: TRBV15; j_call: TRBJ2-2
cdr3_aa: CASSTWDRGNSYEQYF; v_call: TRBV28; j_call: TRBJ2-7
cdr3_aa: CASSEWTGSSYNEQFF; v_call: TRBV25-1; j_call: TRBJ2-1
cdr3_aa: CASSSGGGTYSTDTQYF; v_call: TRBV27; j_call: TRBJ2-3
cdr3_aa: CASTPEGWGLAGPSYEQYF; v_call: TRBV11-1; j_call: TRBJ2-7
cdr3_aa: CASSNRDRGLETQYF; v_call: TRBV11-2; j_call: TRBJ2-5
cdr3_aa: CASSLEGREKLFF; v_call: TRBV7-6; j_call: TRBJ1-4
cdr3_aa: CASKEGGTYEQYF; v_call: TRBV27; j_call: TRBJ2-7
cdr3_aa: CATSTDHTGGLDNEQFF; v_call: TRBV15; j_call: TRBJ2-1
cdr3_aa: CASSFMGGDTGELFF; v_call: TRBV7-8; j_call: TRBJ2-2
cdr3_aa: CASNKKGGSYNEQFF; v_call: TRBV9; j_call: TRBJ2-1
cdr3_aa: CASSQSSPRQGHSYEQYF; v_call: TRBV23-1; j_call: TRBJ2-7
cdr3_aa: CASRRLGSNEQFF; v_call: TRBV5-6; j_call: TRBJ2-1
cdr3_aa: CASSLVYRGLGNTIYF; v_call: TRBV7-9; j_call: TRBJ1-3
cdr3_aa: CASSHNSGQPFYPEAFF; v_call: TRBV6-2/TRBV6-3; j_call: TRBJ1-1
cdr3_aa: CASSLFGQGVYGYTF; v_call: TRBV5-1; j_call: TRBJ1-2
cdr3_aa: CASSEQDWTSGPETQYF; v_call: TRBV2; j_call: TRBJ2-5
cdr3_aa: CSADQGWSNYGYTF; v_call: TRBV20-1; j_call: TRBJ1-2
cdr3_aa: CASSWWGNEQFF; v_call: TRBV28; j_call: TRBJ2-1
cdr3_aa: CASSLRVGKDTQYF; v_call: TRBV5-6; j_call: TRBJ2-3
cdr3_aa: CASSLGLAGGREQFF; v_call: TRBV4-2; j_call: TRBJ2-1
cdr3_aa: CASSSVTGLTDTQYF; v_call: TRBV9; j_call: TRBJ2-3
cdr3_aa: CASSAGGPPNNEQFF; v_call: TRBV2; j_call: TRBJ2-1
cdr3_aa: CASSQDVQPWADTQYF; v_call: TRBV14; j_call: TRBJ2-3
cdr3_aa: CASSFGDSITNTGELFF; v_call: TRBV5-1; j_call: TRBJ2-2
cdr3_aa: CSARAEGWNTIYF; v_call: TRBV20-1; j_call: TRBJ1-3
cdr3_aa: CASSDSPNRGYEQFF; v_call: TRBV6-4; j_call: TRBJ2-1
cdr3_aa: CAWSVETGFGGGYTF; v_call: TRBV30; j_call: TRBJ1-2
cdr3_aa: CASSWGGTVTFTGLHF; v_call: TRBV28; j_call: TRBJ1-6
cdr3_aa: CASSSISGEQFF; v_call: TRBV13; j_call: TRBJ2-1
cdr3_aa: CASSLGRANEQFF; v_call: TRBV7-9; j_call: TRBJ2-1
cdr3_aa: CASSFGTGYEQYF; v_call: TRBV12-3/TRBV12-4; j_call: TRBJ2-7
cdr3_aa: CASSLSRGFQETQYF; v_call: TRBV27; j_call: TRBJ2-5